The rows below give T cell receptor beta chains drawn from one sample of a study of T cell repertoires in ileal Crohn's disease. Profiled with immunoSEQ multiplex PCR; TCRdb holds only in-frame clones, not every one. Altogether about 4,800 clones are present, more than 75% being singletons, with the ten largest covering roughly 4%. Sequenced: ileal tissue. The receptors here all came from an adult with Crohn's disease. The CDR3 runs from the conserved cysteine through the conserved F or W. A D gene is named only where the DNA matches it firmly. The size field is filled for only some rows; it gives once, few, many or a size class.

NA	TRBV6-6	NA	TRBJ1-1	CASSIKRNTEAFF	TGTGCCAGCAGCATAAAGCGGAACACTGAAGCTTTCTTT
NA	TRBV27	hyperexpanded	TRBJ1-1	CASSFGGGTEAFF	TGTGCCAGCAGTTTCGGGGGGGGCACTGAAGCTTTCTTT
NA	TRBV20-1	NA	TRBJ2-1	CSATRVDEQFF	TGCAGTGCTACCAGGGTGGATGAGCAGTTCTTC
NA	TRBV19	NA	TRBJ1-5	CASGEGGFANQPQHF	TGTGCCAGCGGCGAGGGGGGTTTTGCCAATCAGCCCCAGCATTTT
TRBD2	TRBV5-4	NA	TRBJ2-1	CASSLRREAEQFF	TGTGCCAGCAGCTTGAGGCGGGAGGCTGAGCAGTTCTTC
NA	TRBV7-9	NA	TRBJ1-1	CASSPMGRTMNTEAFF	TGTGCCAGCAGCCCCATGGGCAGGACAATGAACACTGAAGCTTTCTTT
TRBD1	TRBV2	once	TRBJ1-5	CASRGTGGVGNQPQHF	TGTGCCAGCAGAGGGACAGGGGGAGTAGGCAATCAGCCCCAGCATTTT
TRBD2	TRBV19	NA	TRBJ2-7	CASSRRWTSGSPGQYEQYF	TGTGCCAGTAGTCGGCGGTGGACTAGCGGGAGTCCAGGCCAGTACGAGCAGTACTTC
NA	TRBV5-1	once	TRBJ2-3	CASSLAWTADTQYF	TGCGCCAGCAGCTTGGCATGGACGGCAGATACGCAGTATTTT
NA	TRBV9	NA	TRBJ2-7	CASSVGDFSLYEQYF	TGTGCCAGCAGCGTAGGAGACTTTAGCCTCTACGAGCAGTACTTC
NA	TRBV11-1	once	TRBJ1-1	CAGSLMRGATEAFF	TGTGCCGGCAGCTTAATGCGGGGGGCGACTGAAGCTTTCTTT
TRBD1	TRBV9	NA	TRBJ1-1	CASSPPGQGTLGAEAFF	TGTGCCAGCAGCCCCCCGGGACAGGGAACGCTTGGGGCTGAAGCTTTCTTT
NA	TRBV4-3	NA	TRBJ2-7	CASSQEPPGEGYEQYF	TGCGCCAGCAGCCAAGAACCCCCGGGAGAAGGCTACGAGCAGTACTTC
TRBD2	TRBV2	NA	TRBJ2-1	CASSLLAGPYNEQFF	TGTGCCAGCAGTCTACTAGCGGGCCCCTACAATGAGCAGTTCTTC
NA	TRBV6-6	few	TRBJ2-1	CASSYSSNEQFF	TGTGCCAGCAGTTACTCTAGCAATGAGCAGTTCTTC
TRBD1	TRBV28	NA	TRBJ2-2	CASSYPGTGYTGELFF	TGTGCCAGCAGCTACCCCGGGACAGGGTACACCGGGGAGCTGTTTTTT
NA	TRBV28	NA	TRBJ2-7	CASSPGHGEQYF	TGTGCCAGCAGTCCTGGACATGGCGAGCAGTACTTC
NA	TRBV7-8	NA	TRBJ1-1	CASSSQGGTEAFF	TGTGCCAGCAGCAGTCAGGGTGGCACTGAAGCTTTCTTT
NA	TRBV29-1	once	TRBJ2-7	CSVIPREKGIYEQYF	TGCAGCGTCATCCCTCGAGAGAAGGGGATTTACGAGCAGTACTTC
NA	TRBV7-6	NA	TRBJ2-7	CASSPQLGEQYF	TGTGCCAGCAGCCCCCAGTTAGGCGAGCAGTACTTC
NA	TRBV10-3	NA	TRBJ2-7	CATQGPPAYEQYF	TGTGCCACCCAGGGGCCTCCCGCCTACGAGCAGTACTTC
NA	TRBV4-1	NA	TRBJ1-6	CASSQDLGERYNSPLHF	TGCGCCAGCAGCCAAGACCTCGGGGAGCGGTATAATTCACCCCTCCACTTT
NA	TRBV4-3	NA	TRBJ1-1	CASSQVRGYTEAFF	TGCGCCAGCAGCCAAGTAAGGGGATACACTGAAGCTTTCTTT
NA	TRBV21-1	NA	TRBJ2-7	CASSKVTQGRSYEQYF	TGTGCCAGCAGCAAAGTTACGCAGGGCAGGTCCTACGAGCAGTACTTC
NA	TRBV4-1	NA	TRBJ1-2	CASSQDSRNYGYTF	TGCGCCAGCAGCCAAGATAGCAGGAACTATGGCTACACCTTC
TRBD1	TRBV6-6	NA	TRBJ2-7	CASSLPGQGFCF	TGTGCCAGCAGCCTCCCGGGACAGGGCTTTTGCTTC
TRBD2	TRBV4-3	NA	TRBJ2-2	CATGSEGGSTGELFF	TGCGCCACCGGTAGCGAGGGAGGGAGCACCGGGGAGCTGTTTTTT
TRBD2	TRBV19	NA	TRBJ2-1	CASSGGVHEQFF	TGTGCCAGTAGTGGGGGGGTGCATGAGCAGTTCTTC
NA	TRBV10-1	NA	TRBJ1-1	CASSESPNDNTEAFF	TGCGCCAGCAGTGAGTCGCCAAATGACAACACTGAAGCTTTCTTT
TRBD2	TRBV5-1	NA	TRBJ2-1	CASSPLRGGRYNEQFF	TGCGCCAGCAGCCCGCTCCGGGGGGGCCGATACAATGAGCAGTTCTTC
NA	TRBV18	NA	TRBJ1-6	CASSPKGDYNSPLHF	TGTGCCAGCTCACCAAAGGGTGACTATAATTCACCCCTCCACTTT
TRBD2	TRBV5-4	NA	TRBJ2-1	CASSGGGLAGNNEQFF	TGTGCCAGCAGCGGAGGGGGACTAGCGGGGAACAATGAGCAGTTCTTC
NA	TRBV28	NA	TRBJ1-2	CASSFKGGYTF	TGTGCCAGCAGTTTTAAAGGCGGCTACACCTTC
TRBD2	TRBV30	NA	TRBJ2-2	CAWSHALAGGYTGELFF	TGTGCCTGGAGCCACGCACTAGCGGGGGGCTACACCGGGGAGCTGTTTTTT
NA	TRBV4-1	NA	TRBJ1-1	CASSQGGGATIEAFF	TGCGCCAGCAGCCAAGGAGGGGGAGCCACAATCGAAGCTTTCTTT
TRBD1	TRBV11-2	few	TRBJ1-1	CASSRAGTGPGFTEAFF	TGTGCCAGCAGCCGAGCCGGGACAGGGCCCGGATTCACTGAAGCTTTCTTT
TRBD1	TRBV4-2	NA	TRBJ2-2	CASSHLGGKNTGELFF	TGTGCCAGCAGCCACCTAGGGGGCAAAAACACCGGGGAGCTGTTTTTT
NA	TRBV7-8	NA	TRBJ1-5	CASSLTLGDQPQHF	TGTGCCAGCAGCTTAACCTTGGGCGATCAGCCCCAGCATTTT
NA	TRBV14	NA	TRBJ1-2	CASSQGRNYGYTF	TGTGCCAGCAGCCAGGGAAGAAACTATGGCTACACCTTC
NA	TRBV5-1	NA	TRBJ2-6	CASSTTYNSGANVLTF	TGCGCCAGCAGCACGACCTATAACTCTGGGGCCAACGTCCTGACTTTC
NA	TRBV7-2	NA	TRBJ2-7	CASSRPRGEQYF	TGTGCCAGCAGCCGCCCCAGGGGCGAGCAGTACTTC
NA	TRBV20-1	NA	TRBJ2-7	CSADSLYEQYF	TGCAGTGCTGATTCATTGTACGAGCAGTACTTC
NA	TRBV6-5	NA	TRBJ2-5	CASRPAGSRHETQYF	TGTGCCAGCAGACCTGCAGGATCCCGCCACGAGACCCAGTACTTC
NA	TRBV9	NA	TRBJ1-4	CASSVGQVPNEKLFF	TGTGCCAGCAGCGTAGGACAGGTCCCGAATGAAAAACTGTTTTTT
TRBD2	TRBV7-2	NA	TRBJ2-3	CASSFRLAGGTDTQYF	TGTGCCAGCAGTTTTCGACTAGCGGGGGGCACAGATACGCAGTATTTT
NA	TRBV30	NA	TRBJ2-1	CACILKARRSYNEQFF	TGTGCCTGCATACTTAAAGCTAGACGCTCCTACAATGAGCAGTTCTTC
TRBD1	TRBV5-6	NA	TRBJ1-2	CASSSTGGRDYTF	TGTGCCAGCAGCTCGACAGGGGGCAGGGACTACACCTTC
NA	TRBV9	NA	TRBJ2-2	CASSGETGRIGELFF	TGTGCCAGCAGCGGGGAGACGGGGCGGATCGGGGAGCTGTTTTTT
NA	TRBV18	NA	TRBJ2-7	CASSWTDGASYEQYF	TGTGCCAGCTCCTGGACGGACGGGGCCTCCTACGAGCAGTACTTC
NA	TRBV29-1	NA	TRBJ2-2	CSVGNTGELFF	TGCAGCGTTGGGAACACCGGGGAGCTGTTTTTT
TRBD2	TRBV19	NA	TRBJ2-3	CASSKGTSGSFSTDTQYF	TGTGCCAGTAGTAAAGGGACTAGCGGGAGTTTTTCGACAGATACGCAGTATTTT
TRBD1	TRBV28	NA	TRBJ2-7	CASSPSTGGPYEQYF	TGTGCCAGCAGCCCCTCGACAGGGGGTCCCTACGAGCAGTACTTC
TRBD1	TRBV29-1	few	TRBJ1-2	CSVLGTGPSHGYTF	TGCAGCGTCTTAGGGACAGGGCCCTCGCATGGCTACACCTTC
NA	TRBV4-3	NA	TRBJ1-2	CASSQVGRGYTF	TGCGCCAGCAGCCAAGTCGGTCGTGGCTACACCTTC
NA	TRBV5-1	NA	TRBJ1-4	CASSRAWGVNEKLFF	TGCGCCAGCAGCCGGGCGTGGGGGGTTAATGAAAAACTGTTTTTT
NA	TRBV6-1	NA	TRBJ1-5	CASSEELQGGYQPQHF	TGTGCCAGCAGTGAAGAATTACAAGGGGGATATCAGCCCCAGCATTTT
NA	TRBV11-3	NA	TRBJ2-1	CASSLGWNEQFF	TGTGCCAGCAGCTTAGGCTGGAATGAGCAGTTCTTC
TRBD1	TRBV6-5	once	TRBJ1-1	CASSYHRTGDTEAFF	TGTGCCAGCAGTTACCATCGGACAGGGGACACTGAAGCTTTCTTT
NA	TRBV5-6	NA	TRBJ2-5	CASSLAVGRETQYF	TGTGCCAGCAGCTTGGCCGTGGGCAGAGAGACCCAGTACTTC
NA	TRBV6-6	NA	TRBJ1-3	CASSYTGGAHGNTIYF	TGTGCCAGCAGTTACACCGGCGGCGCCCATGGAAACACCATATATTTT